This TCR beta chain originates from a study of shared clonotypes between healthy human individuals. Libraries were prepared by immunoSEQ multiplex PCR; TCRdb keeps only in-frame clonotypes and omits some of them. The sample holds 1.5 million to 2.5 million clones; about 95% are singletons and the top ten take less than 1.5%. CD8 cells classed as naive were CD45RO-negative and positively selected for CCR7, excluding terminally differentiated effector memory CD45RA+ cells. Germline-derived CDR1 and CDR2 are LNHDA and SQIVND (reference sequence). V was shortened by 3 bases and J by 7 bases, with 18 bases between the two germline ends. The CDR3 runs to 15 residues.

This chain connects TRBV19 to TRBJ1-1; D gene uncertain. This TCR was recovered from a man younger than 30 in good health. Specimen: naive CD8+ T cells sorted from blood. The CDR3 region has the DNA TGTGCCAGTAGTATCCCTCAGGAGGGAATCATTGAAGCTTTCTTT. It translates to CASSIPQEGIIEAFF.